One and the same sample provided the 12 T cell receptor beta chains below, sequenced in a study of identifying expanded T cells in peripheral blood. Only in-frame clones appear in the TCRdb table, and some are missing; sequencing was by immunoSEQ multiplex PCR. The sample yields approximately 100,000 clones, about nine tenths seen once. Sequencing used blood. The receptor source for this set is a person between 18 and 75 years old in good health.

The chain couples TRBV5-6 to TRBJ2-7, with D possibly being TRBD1 (6 bases). This CDR3 is 13 amino acids long. CDR1 and CDR2 from the germline V gene are SGHDT and YYEEEE. Trimming took 4 bases from V and 5 from J, leaving 13 bases between them. CDR3 sequence (DNA): TGTGCCAGCAGCCTGATGGACAGCCACGAGCAGTACTTC. Encoded protein: CASSLMDSHEQYF.

This clone was seen only once. The chain links TRBV5-6 to TRBJ2-1, with D unclear. CDR1 SGHDT and CDR2 YYEEEE come from the germline V gene. Trimming shortened V by 3 bases and J by 4 bases, and 11 bases separated the two germline ends. The CDR3 extends over 14 amino acids. CDR3 residues: CASSSDRAYNEQFF. The CDR3, as DNA: TGTGCCAGCAGCTCCGACCGAGCGTACAATGAGCAGTTCTTC.

The chain uses TRBV9 and TRBJ2-7; D is uncertain. Trimming left V 4 bases short and J 7 bases short, with 21 bases between. The CDR3 is 15 residues long. Germline assignment: CDR1 SGDLS and CDR2 YYNGEE. The CDR3 nucleotides are TGTGCCAGCAGCCAGACTCCACAAGGAAGGGTTGAGCAGTACTTC. Its translation: CASSQTPQGRVEQYF.

The V call is TRBV5-4, the J call TRBJ1-6; D unclear. The V gene's germline CDR1 is SGHNT and CDR2 YYREEE (reference sequence). The CDR3 has 15 residues. The V end lost 0 bases, the J end lost 6 bases, and 10 bases lay between the germline ends. CDR3: CASSLGSGSNSPLHF. As DNA, the CDR3 is TGTGCCAGCAGCTTGGGGTCTGGGAGTAATTCACCCCTCCACTTT.

V gene TRBV11-2 combines with J gene TRBJ1-4, with a tentative D call TRBD1 (5 bases). The V gene's germline CDR1 is SGHAT and CDR2 FQNNGV. V was shortened by 6 bases and J by 5 bases, with 19 bases between the two germline ends. The CDR3 totals 16 residues. The CDR3 bases are TGTGCCAGCAGTTCCTTAGCGGGGCCTTCGAATGAAAAACTGTTTTTT. This codes for CASSSLAGPSNEKLFF.

This rearrangement joins TRBV19 to TRBJ2-5, with TRBD1 matching over 7 bases. CDR3 length: 15 amino acids. The junction had 5 bases not matched to a gene; V was cut back by 3 bases and J by 1 base. Germline CDR1 is LNHDA and CDR2 is SQIVND (reference sequence). As DNA, the CDR3 is TGTGCCAGTAGTATCCCCCCAGGGGGCCAAGAGACCCAGTACTTC. This codes for CASSIPPGGQETQYF.

The chain links TRBV9 to TRBJ2-5; a possible D gene is TRBD2 (6 bases). The V gene lost 6 bases and the J gene lost 3 bases, with 18 bases spanning the gap. The CDR3 has 15 residues. Germline CDR1 and CDR2: SGDLS and YYNGEE. CDR3: CASNDDGTVEETQYF. The CDR3 DNA reads TGTGCCAGCAACGATGACGGGACTGTGGAAGAGACCCAGTACTTC. The complete variable domain, with remaining parts taken from reference TRBV9 and TRBJ2-5, reads DSGVTQTPKHLITATGQRVTLRCSPRSGDLSVYWYQQSLDQGLQFLIQYYNGEERAKGNILERFSAQQFPDLHSELNLSSLELGDSALYFCASNDDGTVEETQYFGPGTRLLVL.

The DNA of the CDR3 is TGTGCCAGCAGCTCCGGACAGGGAATAAGCAATCAGCCCCAGCATTTT. Its protein is CASSSGQGISNQPQHF. The chain employs TRBV7-9 and TRBJ1-5, with TRBD1 matching 8 bases. The V and J ends lost 4 bases and 1 base, in that order; junction bases with no gene match: 6. The CDR3 runs to 16 residues. Germline-derived CDR1 and CDR2 are SEHNR and FQNEAQ (reference sequence).

With respect to this clone: The junction does not match germline at one end; this may be a read error. The gene calls are TRBV2 and TRBJ2-7; 9 nucleotides match TRBD2. The CDR3 loop spans 15 amino acids. Per the germline V gene, CDR1 is SNHLY and CDR2 is FYNNEI. CDR3 DNA: TGTGCCAGCAGTGCCTCGGCGGGAGGGTCCTCCGAGCAGTACTTC. This sequence encodes CASSASAGGSSEQYF.

This sequence joins TRBV7-2 and TRBJ1-5; D not certain. The CDR3 is made up of 13 amino acids. Trimming shortened V by 4 bases and J by 7 bases, and 11 bases separated the two germline ends. Germline loops: CDR1 SGHTA, CDR2 FQGNSA. CDR3 loop: CASSSRWSQPQHF. CDR3 coding DNA: TGTGCCAGCAGCTCTCGGTGGTCCCAGCCCCAGCATTTT.

The chain recombines TRBV27 with TRBJ2-5; D call uncertain. Germline V CDR1 and CDR2: MNHEY, SMNVEV (reference sequence). V was trimmed by 2 bases and J by 5 bases, leaving 9 bases between them. The CDR3 contains 13 residues. The CDR3 reads CASSLRSWETQYF. CDR3 DNA: TGTGCCAGCAGTTTAAGGTCCTGGGAGACCCAGTACTTC.

J is TRBJ2-7 and V is TRBV18; 9 nucleotides agree with TRBD1. The CDR3 length is 15 residues. Looked up from germline, CDR1 is KGHSH and CDR2 is LQKENI. V lost 1 base to trimming and J lost 6 bases; unmatched junction nucleotides: 7. DNA for the CDR3: TGTGCCAGCTCACCACACCAACAGGGGGCAGCCGAGCAGTACTTC. This encodes CASSPHQQGAAEQYF.